This T cell receptor (beta chain) was observed in a study of blood T cell repertoires in COVID-19. The overall study: Researchers got acute and convalescent COVID-19 samples from the United States, Italy and Spain.

The assay was immunoSEQ multiplex PCR, and TCRdb's table has in-frame clones only and misses some. Of over 350,000 clones listed, more than 75% are singletons. Participant age was roughly 18 to 90 years, and participants resided in about 25 US areas. Trimming removed 2 bases from V and 9 bases from J, with 10 bases in between. CDR1 is KGHDR, CDR2 SFDVKD, per germline. The CDR3 runs to 13 residues. This clone was observed a handful of times. The receptor was derived from a woman aged 25 to 39 with acute COVID-19. The sequencing sample was made of PBMCs or T cells enriched from blood (not recorded which). V usage is TRBV24-1 and J usage is TRBJ2-1; TRBD1 is a possible D gene (5 bases). CDR3 region: CATSDWGGREQFF. The CDR3 bases are TGTGCCACCAGTGATTGGGGCGGCCGTGAGCAGTTCTTC.